The 27 T cell receptor beta chains in this list originate from one sample, sequenced in a study of OX40 agonist ivuxolimab in advanced cancers. The protocol was immunoSEQ multiplex PCR, while the TCRdb copy is restricted to in-frame clones and leaves out a portion. This sample has 60,000 to 65,000 clones, with 80% to 90% found just once. The sequencing here drew on CD4+ or CD8+ T cells sorted from blood, taken in a trial of the OX40 agonist ivuxolimab. Receptors originate from an adult with an advanced solid tumor such as melanoma, head and neck, liver or kidney cancer.

The rearrangement joins TRBV20-1 to TRBJ2-7, with 7 nucleotides matching TRBD1. Germline loops: CDR1 DFQATT, CDR2 SNEGSKA (reference sequence). The CDR3 runs 11 residues. In DNA form, the CDR3 reads TGCAGCTCAGGGGGACCGGACGAGCAGTACTTC. This sequence encodes CSSGGPDEQYF.

This clone was seen a single time. The gene calls are TRBV11-2 and TRBJ2-1; TRBD2 agrees at 7 bases. Germline trimming cut 3 bases from V and 2 bases from J; bases unmatched to any gene: 4. This CDR3 has 15 amino acids. Germline CDR1 reads SGHAT; CDR2 reads FQNNGV. The chain's CDR3 is CASSFQAGTYNEQFF. As DNA, the CDR3 is TGTGCCAGCAGCTTTCAAGCGGGGACCTACAATGAGCAGTTCTTC.

The genes are TRBV15 and TRBJ2-7; D is undetermined. Trimming removed 3 bases at V and 13 bases at J, with 4 bases between. The CDR3 extends over 8 amino acids. Germline V gene lookup returns CDR1 LNHNV and CDR2 YYDKDF (reference sequence). The DNA of the CDR3 is TGTGCCACCAGCAGTGGTTACTTC. Protein: CATSSGYF.

This CDR3 is CASSQRWSGRNEQFF. In DNA form, the CDR3 reads TGTGCCAGCAGCCAGAGATGGTCGGGCCGCAATGAGCAGTTCTTC. This sequence joins TRBV14 and TRBJ2-1; D is uncertain. The V gene lost 3 bases and the J gene lost 6 bases, with 15 bases spanning the gap. Germline CDR1 SGHDN, CDR2 FVKESK. CDR3 length: 15 residues.

The rearrangement joins TRBV27 to TRBJ1-2, with D unclear. The V end was cut by 4 bases, the J end by 6 bases, with 15 bases between. Germline CDR1 and CDR2: MNHEY and SMNVEV (reference sequence). This CDR3 region has 14 residues. CDR3 DNA sequence: TGTGCCAGCAGTTCCGACAAGATTCGGGATGGCTACACCTTC. This gives the protein CASSSDKIRDGYTF.

The chain joins TRBV29-1 to TRBJ2-7; 8 nucleotides align to TRBD1. CDR3 length: 10 residues. V was clipped by 6 bases and J by 6 bases; unmatched bases: 1. Germline CDR1 reads SQVTM; CDR2 reads ANQGSEA. CDR3 DNA: TGCAGCGTGACAGGGGTCGAGCAGTACTTC. It specifies CSVTGVEQYF.

The CDR3 protein is CASSDTTVANEQFF. The CDR3 DNA is TGTGCCAGCAGTGACACTACAGTGGCCAATGAGCAGTTCTTC. This rearrangement joins TRBV6-1 to TRBJ2-1; D gene uncertain. The CDR3 sequence is 14 residues long. V was trimmed by 3 bases and J by 6 bases, leaving 12 bases between them. Per the germline V gene, CDR1 is MNHNS and CDR2 is SASEGT.

Only one count was recorded for this clone. The chain links TRBV5-1 to TRBJ1-1, with D possibly matching TRBD1 (5 bases). V lost 0 bases, J lost 4 bases, and 7 bases lay in between. The CDR3 is 13 residues long. CDR1 and CDR2 (germline): SGHRS, YFSETQ. CDR3 nucleotides: TGCGCCAGCAGCTTGGAAAGGGGCACTGAAGCTTTCTTT. Protein sequence: CASSLERGTEAFF.

The table lists this clone with a count of one. The V gene is TRBV29-1, the J gene TRBJ1-4; D may be TRBD1 (5 bases). The ends were cut back, 4 bases at V and 5 bases at J, with 14 bases in the middle. This CDR3 contains 14 residues. Per the germline V gene, CDR1 is SQVTM and CDR2 is ANQGSEA. The CDR3 spells CSVGGVTGNEKLFF. The DNA for the CDR3 is TGCAGCGTTGGAGGGGTAACGGGAAATGAAAAACTGTTTTTT.

The J gene is TRBJ2-3, the V gene TRBV6-1, with TRBD2 as a possible D gene (6 bases). The CDR3 has 15 amino acids. CDR1 and CDR2 (germline): MNHNS, SASEGT. V lost 6 bases to trimming and J lost 0 bases, with 13 bases between them. The CDR3 coding sequence is TGTGCCAGCAGCCTCGGGGGTACTAGCACAGATACGCAGTATTTT. This encodes CASSLGGTSTDTQYF.

In its sample, this clone was seen a few times. The chain recombines TRBV11-2 with TRBJ2-7, with D uncertain. This CDR3 has 15 amino acids. The germline gives CDR1 SGHAT, CDR2 FQNNGV. V was pared by 1 base and J by 2 bases, with 12 bases between. The CDR3 coding sequence is TGTGCCAGCAGCTTAGGAAGGTCCGGCACCTACGAGCAGTACTTC. The encoded protein is CASSLGRSGTYEQYF.

The V call is TRBV29-1, the J call TRBJ2-5, with D maybe TRBD1 (6 bases). V was trimmed by 3 bases and J by 2 bases, leaving 13 bases between them. The CDR3 runs 14 residues. Germline CDR1 is SQVTM and CDR2 is ANQGSEA. CDR3 loop: CSVDLHREQETQYF. Written as DNA, the CDR3 is TGCAGCGTTGACCTGCACAGGGAGCAAGAGACCCAGTACTTC. The full variable domain, with the rest looked up from reference TRBV29-1 and TRBJ2-5, is SAVISQKPSRDICQRGTSLTIQCQVDSQVTMMFWYRQQPGQSLTLIATANQGSEATYESGFVIDKFPISRPNLTFSTLTVSNMSPEDSSIYLCSVDLHREQETQYFGPGTRLLVL.

The chain carries TRBV28 and TRBJ2-6; D is undetermined. Trimming took 5 bases from V and 2 from J, leaving 10 bases between them. Germline V gene lookup returns CDR1 MDHEN and CDR2 SYDVKM. This CDR3 is 15 amino acids long. The DNA of the CDR3 is TGTGCCAGCAGTCTTTCCCTCGCTGGGGCCAACGTCCTGACTTTC. Residues: CASSLSLAGANVLTF.

The chain recombines TRBV28 with TRBJ1-5; D gene unclear. The V gene lost 6 bases and the J gene lost 0 bases, with 12 bases spanning the gap. This CDR3 has 15 residues. Germline lookup yields CDR1 MDHEN and CDR2 SYDVKM. DNA of the CDR3: TGTGCCAGCAGACGGCAGACGCTTAGCAATCAGCCCCAGCATTTT. This gives the protein CASRRQTLSNQPQHF.

The chain carries TRBV28 and TRBJ2-7; D call uncertain. The CDR3 consists of 12 residues. The germline CDR1 and CDR2 sequences are MDHEN and SYDVKM. The ends were cut back, 1 base at V and 4 bases at J, with 5 bases in the middle. CDR3 in amino acids: CASSLLLYEQYF. CDR3 sequence (DNA): TGTGCCAGCAGTTTATTACTTTACGAGCAGTACTTC.

This chain uses TRBV21-1 with TRBJ2-7; the table's D gene call, TRBD1, was not cross checked with the DNA. TRBV21-1 is noted as a pseudogene. The CDR3 loop spans 14 amino acids. For the CDR3, the DNA is TGTGCCAGCAGCACCGAAGGACAGGGCTACGAGCAGTACTTC. This encodes CASSTEGQGYEQYF.

V gene TRBV10-3 combines with J gene TRBJ2-7; TRBD1 might be the D (6 bases). Germline loops: CDR1 ENHRY, CDR2 SYGVKD. The CDR3 loop spans 14 amino acids. The ends were cut back, 7 bases at V and 1 base at J, with 14 bases in the middle. The CDR3 nucleotides are TGTGCCATCACACAGGGATATGGGTCCTACGAGCAGTACTTC. It yields the protein CAITQGYGSYEQYF.

This clone was picked up one time. This chain connects TRBV6-1 to TRBJ2-5, with TRBD2 identical over 8 bases. The CDR3 covers 17 residues. V lost 2 bases to trimming and J lost 1 base; unmatched junction nucleotides: 9. Germline assignment: CDR1 MNHNS and CDR2 SASEGT. CDR3 protein: CASSERGGGPLQETQYF. CDR3 bases: TGTGCCAGCAGTGAACGGGGCGGGGGGCCTCTCCAAGAGACCCAGTACTTC.

The chain has TRBV11-2 and TRBJ2-2, with 7 bases fitting TRBD1. This CDR3 spans 15 amino acids. V was pared by 0 bases and J by 10 bases, with 8 bases of the junction left unmatched. Germline V gives CDR1 SGHAT, CDR2 FQNNGV. Here the CDR3 DNA reads TGTGCCAGCAGCTTAGAGGGCAGGGGGACGTTGGAGCTGTTTTTT. Translating gives CASSLEGRGTLELFF.

The chain is built from TRBV7-2 and TRBJ2-5; 9 nucleotides match TRBD2. V was clipped by 6 bases and J by 2 bases; unmatched bases: 4. The CDR3 extends over 14 amino acids. Per germline, CDR1 SGHTA and CDR2 FQGNSA. DNA for the CDR3: TGTGCCAGCAGGCGGGAGGGCGGGCAAGAGACCCAGTACTTC. This encodes CASRREGGQETQYF.

This chain links TRBV2 with TRBJ2-5; possible D gene TRBD2, 5 bases. With 4 bases removed from V and 4 bases from J, the gap between germline ends came to 16 bases. The length of the CDR3 is 15 residues. Germline assignment: CDR1 SNHLY and CDR2 FYNNEI. The CDR3 nucleotides read TGTGCCAGCAGTGTCGGGGTTCGGCAAGGAGAGACCCAGTACTTC. Protein: CASSVGVRQGETQYF.

V usage is TRBV4-1 and J usage is TRBJ1-6; D is perhaps TRBD1 (5 bases). Germline CDR1 and CDR2: MGHRA and YSYEKL. CDR3 length: 16 residues. The V and J ends lost 4 bases and 6 bases respectively, with 16 bases between them. Here the CDR3 DNA reads TGCGCCAGCAGCCCGCAGGTTGGGACCCTTAATTCACCCCTCCACTTT. It specifies CASSPQVGTLNSPLHF.

Worth noting for this clone: Other DNA sequences in the same sample also yield this CDR3. This chain joins TRBV19 and TRBJ1-1; a possible D gene is TRBD1 (5 bases). The V and J ends lost 3 bases and 5 bases respectively, with 10 bases between them. Germline-derived CDR1 and CDR2 are LNHDA and SQIVND (reference sequence). The CDR3 contains 13 residues. In DNA form, the CDR3 reads TGTGCCAGTAGTATTTCAGGGCGGACTGAAGCTTTCTTT. As protein: CASSISGRTEAFF.

This rearrangement joins TRBV7-9 to TRBJ2-2; D gene unclear. This CDR3 has 12 amino acids. Germline V gives CDR1 SEHNR, CDR2 FQNEAQ (reference sequence). Trimming shortened V by 7 bases and J by 5 bases, and 8 bases separated the two germline ends. CDR3 amino acids: CASTRTTGELFF. The CDR3 DNA is TGTGCCAGCACCCGGACGACCGGGGAGCTGTTTTTT.

The chain joins TRBV7-9 to TRBJ2-3, with D perhaps TRBD1 (6 bases). Per the germline V gene, CDR1 is SEHNR and CDR2 is FQNEAQ (reference sequence). This CDR3 has 14 amino acids. Trimming took off 1 base at V and 2 bases at J, with 7 bases between the two ends. The CDR3 nucleotides read TGTGCCAGCAGCTTAGACAGGGCCACAGATACGCAGTATTTT. This translates into CASSLDRATDTQYF. Looking up the rest from reference TRBV7-9 and TRBJ2-3 gives the full variable domain: DTGVSQNPRHKITKRGQNVTFRCDPISEHNRLYWYRQTLGQGPEFLTYFQNEAQLEKSRLLSDRFSAERPKGSFSTLEIQRTEQGDSAMYLCASSLDRATDTQYFGPGTRLTVL.

The chain has TRBV7-9 and TRBJ2-2; D assignment may be TRBD1 or TRBD2 (5 bases each). Germline V gives CDR1 SEHNR, CDR2 FQNEAQ (reference sequence). The CDR3 extends over 15 amino acids. V gave up 1 base and J gave up 7 bases, with 13 bases separating them. The CDR3: CASSLGGGSSGELFF. Here the CDR3 DNA reads TGTGCCAGCAGCTTAGGTGGGGGATCGAGCGGGGAGCTGTTTTTT. Full variable domain (remainder filled in from reference TRBV7-9 and TRBJ2-2): DTGVSQNPRHKITKRGQNVTFRCDPISEHNRLYWYRQTLGQGPEFLTYFQNEAQLEKSRLLSDRFSAERPKGSFSTLEIQRTEQGDSAMYLCASSLGGGSSGELFFGEGSRLTVL.

This chain joins TRBV5-1 and TRBJ1-3; TRBD1 agrees at 11 bases. Germline CDR1 is SGHRS and CDR2 is YFSETQ. The CDR3 has 14 residues. V shed 6 bases, J shed 6 bases, and the junction held 5 bases outside the gene matches. Here the CDR3 DNA reads TGCGCCAGCAAAGGACAGGGGGCTGCAAACACCATATATTTT. Its protein product is CASKGQGAANTIYF.